A single sample gave rise to the 31 T cell receptor beta chains below, sequenced in a study of T cells in Graves' hyperthyroidism and ophthalmopathy. Regions amplified from RNA transcripts were the TCR beta CDR3 regions. Initially, a first-round RT-PCR of the TCR CDR3 employed the HTBI primer set. TCRdb fed the multiplex PCR reads into MiXCR, producing one record per CDR3 protein. The sample carries approximately 630,000 distinct CDR3 sequences, roughly 17% recorded once. Material: blood. Receptors were obtained from a woman aged 30 to 39 with Graves' hyperthyroidism.

This clonotype was observed at least ten times. The chain uses TRBV12-3 or TRBV12-4 and TRBJ2-5, with D tentatively TRBD2 (6 bases). Trimming left V 10 bases short and J 5 bases short, with 17 bases between. The CDR3 is 13 residues long. The CDR3 loop is CANARGPRETQYF. The DNA for the CDR3 is TGTGCCAACGCGCGGGGACCGAGGGAGACCCAGTACTTC.

This clonotype was seen a handful of times. The chain combines TRBV19 with TRBJ2-3; D unclear. Germline V gene lookup returns CDR1 LNHDA and CDR2 SQIVND (reference sequence). The CDR3 is 11 amino acids. V was shortened by 3 bases and J by 6 bases, with 4 bases between the two germline ends. CDR3 bases: TGTGCCAGTAGTATTAAGGATACGCAGTATTTT. Translated: CASSIKDTQYF. The full variable domain, its missing parts supplied by reference TRBV19 and TRBJ2-3, is DGGITQSPKYLFRKEGQNVTLSCEQNLNHDAMYWYRQDPGQGLRLIYYSQIVNDFQKGDIAEGYSVSREKKESFPLTVTSAQKNPTAFYLCASSIKDTQYFGPGTRLTVL.

The chain combines TRBV6-5 with TRBJ1-5; no reliable D call. The CDR3 length is 15 residues. V was trimmed by 0 bases and J by 3 bases, leaving 9 bases between them. Germline CDR1 MNHEY, CDR2 SVGAGI. The chain's CDR3 is CASSYSGRVNQPQHF. The CDR3, as DNA: TGTGCCAGCAGTTACTCGGGAAGAGTCAATCAGCCCCAGCATTTT.

The chain couples TRBV7-2 to TRBJ1-3; unclear D gene. The V gene's germline CDR1 is SGHTA and CDR2 FQGNSA. V was trimmed by 7 bases and J by 3 bases, leaving 13 bases between them. The CDR3 runs 14 residues. Here the CDR3 DNA reads TGTGCCAGCACCCCGCTCTCGAGTGGAAACACCATATATTTT. Translation: CASTPLSSGNTIYF.

Concerning this clonotype: Given a much more abundant clone one base away, this may be a read error. J is TRBJ1-1 and V is TRBV2, with 10 bases aligning to TRBD1. Germline loops: CDR1 SNHLY, CDR2 FYNNEI. This CDR3 region has 14 residues. The CDR3 DNA reads as TGTACCAGCAGTGATGGGACAGGGGCCACTGAAGCTTTCTTT. It yields the protein CTSSDGTGATEAFF.

This clonotype has ten or more counts. V gene TRBV11-2 combines with J gene TRBJ1-2; 9 bases line up with TRBD1. CDR1 SGHAT and CDR2 FQNNGV come from the germline V gene. The CDR3 is 15 residues long. V was pared by 5 bases and J by 7 bases, with 11 bases of the junction left unmatched. CDR3 DNA sequence: TGTGCCAGCAGCCCCTGGACAGGGGACGCCGGTGGCTACACCTTC. As protein: CASSPWTGDAGGYTF.

The gene calls are TRBV15 and TRBJ2-2, with 10 nucleotides matching TRBD2. Germline V gene sequence: CDR1 LNHNV, CDR2 YYDKDF (reference sequence). The CDR3 length is 16 residues. V dropped 5 bases and J dropped 7; count of bases not matched to a gene: 10. The CDR3 spells CATSSGLAIGVGELFF. DNA for the CDR3: TGTGCCACCAGCTCGGGACTAGCGATCGGTGTCGGGGAGCTGTTTTTT.

The sample holds a few counts of this clonotype. The chain recombines TRBV29-1 with TRBJ2-1; D is undetermined. This CDR3 contains 14 residues. V lost 4 bases and J lost 8, with 18 bases in between. CDR1 and CDR2 from the germline V gene are SQVTM and ANQGSEA. The CDR3 loop is CSVVFFTLGDEQFF. CDR3 sequence (DNA): TGCAGCGTTGTTTTCTTTACTCTGGGCGATGAGCAGTTCTTC.

The chain has TRBV3-1 and TRBJ2-7, with D hard to call. The V gene's germline CDR1 is LGHDT and CDR2 YNNKEL (reference sequence). The V and J ends lost 1 base and 4 bases respectively, with 11 bases between them. The CDR3 is 14 amino acids. DNA of the CDR3: TGTGCCAGCAGCCAAGGACGAACAGCATACGAGCAGTACTTC. Residues: CASSQGRTAYEQYF.

This clonotype was observed at least ten times. The V call is TRBV6-1, the J call TRBJ1-5, with 8 bases aligning to TRBD1. With V trimmed by 5 bases and J by 4 bases, 7 bases remained unmatched. This CDR3 comprises 15 residues. CDR1 is MNHNS, CDR2 SASEGT, per germline. The CDR3 is CASSLGQGINQPQHF. The CDR3 DNA follows: TGTGCCAGCAGTCTAGGACAGGGCATTAATCAGCCCCAGCATTTT.

The rearrangement uses TRBV19 and TRBJ1-5; D is perhaps TRBD1 (5 bases). The V end lost 6 bases, the J end lost 5 bases, and 17 bases lay between the germline ends. This CDR3 has 15 amino acids. Germline V gene lookup returns CDR1 LNHDA and CDR2 SQIVND (reference sequence). The CDR3 DNA follows: TGTGCCAGTAGCGAGAGGGTGGGGCGGGATCAGCCCCAGCATTTT. This translates into CASSERVGRDQPQHF.

This clonotype was observed at least ten times. The J gene is TRBJ2-7, the V gene TRBV6-2 or TRBV6-3, with D possibly matching TRBD2 (7 bases). From germline, CDR1 is MNHEY and CDR2 SVGEGT. V lost 0 bases, J lost 4 bases, and 16 bases lay in between. This CDR3 contains 16 residues. CDR3 region: CASSYSSGRGGYEQYF. The CDR3, as DNA: TGTGCCAGCAGTTACTCGAGTGGCAGGGGAGGGTACGAGCAGTACTTC.

V usage is TRBV5-1 and J usage is TRBJ2-2; TRBD2 aligns across 11 bases. V dropped 3 bases and J dropped 4; count of bases not matched to a gene: 5. The CDR3 consists of 16 residues. CDR1 is SGHRS, CDR2 YFSETQ, per germline. The CDR3 protein is CASSSIAGGSTGELFF. CDR3 DNA sequence: TGCGCCAGCAGCTCAATAGCGGGAGGGAGCACCGGGGAGCTGTTTTTT.

The V call is TRBV11-2, the J call TRBJ2-1, with TRBD2 identical over 8 bases. V dropped 5 bases and J dropped 3; count of bases not matched to a gene: 6. The CDR3 has 15 amino acids. Germline CDR1 is SGHAT and CDR2 is FQNNGV. CDR3 loop: CASSVVAGSYNEQFF. The CDR3 DNA is TGTGCCAGCAGCGTTGTAGCGGGAAGCTACAATGAGCAGTTCTTC.

Turning to this clonotype: One base away lies a much larger clone, so this may be a sequencing read error. The chain employs TRBV9 and TRBJ1-2; tentative D call: TRBD1 (6 bases). Germline V gives CDR1 SGDLS, CDR2 YYNGEE. The CDR3 extends over 15 amino acids. The CDR3 spells CASSVGHQGSYGYIF. The CDR3 DNA reads TGTGCCAGCAGCGTAGGTCACCAGGGGAGCTATGGCTACATCTTC.

This clonotype was detected many times. CDR3 region: CASSVRTLSSYNSPLHF. The CDR3 DNA is TGTGCCAGCAGCGTTCGCACCCTGAGCTCCTATAATTCACCCCTCCACTTT. This sequence joins TRBV13 and TRBJ1-6, with D unclear. Germline V CDR1 and CDR2: PRHDT, FYEKMQ (reference sequence). CDR3 length: 17 residues. Trimming took 5 bases from V and 0 from J, leaving 14 bases between them.

In this sample, this clonotype turned up a few times. The chain joins TRBV27 to TRBJ1-5; unclear D gene. V lost 0 bases, J lost 7 bases, and 7 bases lay in between. CDR3 length: 13 amino acids. From germline, CDR1 is MNHEY and CDR2 SMNVEV (reference sequence). The CDR3, as DNA: TGTGCCAGCAGTTTATCTAGGGTCCAGCCCCAGCATTTT. It codes for CASSLSRVQPQHF.

This clonotype turned up a few times. The V and J genes are TRBV3-1 and TRBJ1-2; 9 bases align to TRBD1. Trimming cost V 4 bases and J 4 bases; bases outside gene matches: 10. The CDR3 length is 16 residues. Germline V lookup: CDR1 LGHDT, CDR2 YNNKEL (reference sequence). The CDR3 region is CASSPQGAGVVYGYTF. CDR3 in DNA: TGTGCCAGCAGCCCACAGGGGGCAGGGGTTGTCTATGGCTACACCTTC.

This clonotype was found many times. The chain couples TRBV27 to TRBJ1-6; TRBD1 is a possible D gene (5 bases). CDR3 length: 13 amino acids. Trimming took off 4 bases at V and 8 bases at J, with 9 bases between the two ends. The germline CDR1 and CDR2 sequences are MNHEY and SMNVEV (reference sequence). CDR3 protein: CASSSQGYSPLHF. The CDR3 bases are TGTGCCAGCAGTTCCCAGGGTTATTCACCCCTCCACTTT.

The rearrangement links TRBV5-1 to TRBJ1-1, with TRBD1 identical over 9 bases. With 2 bases clipped from V and 5 bases from J, the junction kept 7 bases outside the gene matches. The CDR3 is 15 amino acids. Germline V CDR1 and CDR2: SGHRS, YFSETQ. This CDR3 reads CASSFPGTGRTEAFF. The CDR3 DNA is TGCGCCAGCAGCTTCCCCGGGACAGGGAGGACTGAAGCTTTCTTT.

This clonotype was seen more than once but under ten times. This rearrangement joins TRBV12-3 or TRBV12-4 to TRBJ2-1, with D possibly being TRBD2 (5 bases). The CDR3 spans 15 residues. The V end was cut by 4 bases, the J end by 0 bases, with 10 bases between. The CDR3 spells CASSSGGPSYNEQFF. The CDR3 DNA follows: TGTGCCAGCAGTTCTGGCGGGCCCTCCTACAATGAGCAGTTCTTC.

This clonotype was picked up many times. The CDR3 loop is CSARGEAGRTDTQYF. For the CDR3, the DNA is TGCAGTGCTAGAGGGGAAGCGGGACGCACAGATACGCAGTATTTT. V and J are TRBV20-1 and TRBJ2-3; 7 nucleotides align to TRBD2. CDR3 size: 15 residues. The germline V gene encodes CDR1 DFQATT and CDR2 SNEGSKA (reference sequence). Trimming cost V 1 base and J 1 base; bases outside gene matches: 5.

The V and J genes are TRBV7-3 and TRBJ2-5, with no clear D. Germline-derived CDR1 and CDR2 are SGHTA and FQGTGA. This CDR3 has 13 residues. V was pared by 2 bases and J by 2 bases, with 6 bases between. The CDR3 region is CASSLPSQETQYF. The CDR3 DNA reads TGTGCCAGCAGCTTACCTAGTCAAGAGACCCAGTACTTC.

This clonotype was counted at least ten times. V gene TRBV25-1 combines with J gene TRBJ1-2; no reliable D call. The CDR3 runs 14 residues. Trimming stripped 4 bases from V and 1 base from J, with 10 bases between. CDR1 is MGHDK and CDR2 is SYGVNS in the germline V gene. Written as DNA, the CDR3 is TGTGCCAGCAGTGGGCAGCCAAATAACTATGGCTACACCTTC. Amino acids: CASSGQPNNYGYTF.

This clonotype has at least ten counts. V usage is TRBV7-8 and J usage is TRBJ2-5; 10 bases map to TRBD2. CDR1 and CDR2 (germline): SGHVS, FQNEAQ. V trimming: 0 bases; J trimming: 4 bases; junction bases outside the gene matches: 5. CDR3 length: 16 amino acids. The CDR3 region is CASSLAGAGGGETQYF. In DNA, the CDR3 is TGTGCCAGCAGCTTAGCGGGAGCGGGGGGGGGAGAGACCCAGTACTTC.

This clonotype was observed many times. The chain is built from TRBV28 and TRBJ2-5; D is unresolved. The CDR3 covers 11 residues. The V end lost 6 bases, the J end lost 5 bases, and 7 bases lay between the germline ends. Per germline, CDR1 MDHEN and CDR2 SYDVKM. The CDR3 DNA is TGTGCCAGCAGCATCTATGAGACCCAGTACTTC. The encoded protein is CASSIYETQYF.

This clonotype was counted many times. V usage is TRBV6-1 and J usage is TRBJ1-6, with TRBD1 identical over 7 bases. The V and J ends lost 6 bases and 12 bases, in that order; junction bases with no gene match: 11. Germline-derived CDR1 and CDR2 are MNHNS and SASEGT. This CDR3 is 14 amino acids long. The CDR3 protein is CASSDREARGPLHF. The DNA of the CDR3 is TGTGCCAGCAGCGACAGGGAGGCCCGTGGACCCCTCCACTTT.

This clonotype was counted many times. The chain joins TRBV12-3 or TRBV12-4 to TRBJ2-5; maybe TRBD2 (5 bases). The length of the CDR3 is 13 residues. V dropped 5 bases and J dropped 5 bases, with 12 bases sitting between them. The CDR3 region is CASSRAETETQYF. The CDR3 DNA follows: TGTGCCAGCAGTCGAGCGGAAACGGAGACCCAGTACTTC.

Only a few counts were recorded for this clonotype. The chain recombines TRBV12-3 or TRBV12-4 with TRBJ2-5; 8 bases are shared with TRBD1. Trimming removed 1 base from V and 2 bases from J; junction bases left unmatched: 6. This CDR3 is built from 16 residues. CDR3 nucleotide sequence: TGTGCCAGCAGTTTAGGTCAGGGGGCATGGCAAGAGACCCAGTACTTC. Translated: CASSLGQGAWQETQYF.

This clonotype was seen at least ten times. The V gene is TRBV28, the J gene TRBJ1-1; 8 nucleotides align to TRBD1. Germline trimming cut 3 bases from V and 5 bases from J; bases unmatched to any gene: 8. CDR3 length equals 15 residues. Germline loops: CDR1 MDHEN, CDR2 SYDVKM. The CDR3 region is CASSFGPGGETEAFF. The CDR3 nucleotides are TGTGCCAGCAGTTTTGGACCAGGGGGCGAGACTGAAGCTTTCTTT. Full variable domain (rest looked up from reference TRBV28 and TRBJ1-1): DVKVTQSSRYLVKRTGEKVFLECVQDMDHENMFWYRQDPGLGLRLIYFSYDVKMKEKGDIPEGYSVSREKKERFSLILESASTNQTSMYLCASSFGPGGETEAFFGQGTRLTVV.

This chain uses TRBV20-1 with TRBJ2-4, with 8 bases lining up with TRBD2. This CDR3 spans 14 amino acids. V was pared by 7 bases and J by 8 bases, with 13 bases of the junction left unmatched. Germline V gene sequence: CDR1 DFQATT, CDR2 SNEGSKA (reference sequence). CDR3 sequence: CSVLAGTSGDIQYF. CDR3 DNA: TGCAGTGTCCTAGCCGGGACTAGTGGGGACATTCAGTACTTC.